The 9 T cell receptor beta chains in this list originate from one sample, sequenced in a study of OX40 agonist ivuxolimab in advanced cancers. Produced via immunoSEQ multiplex PCR; TCRdb's table is partial and in-frame only. The sample records fewer than 85,000 clones, around nine tenths being singletons. This specimen consisted of CD4+ or CD8+ T cells sorted from blood, obtained in a trial of the OX40 agonist ivuxolimab. These receptors were collected from an adult with an advanced solid tumor such as melanoma, head and neck, liver or kidney cancer.

This rearrangement joins TRBV2 to TRBJ1-1, with 8 positions matching TRBD1. Germline lookup yields CDR1 SNHLY and CDR2 FYNNEI. V trimming: 8 bases; J trimming: 3 bases; junction bases outside the gene matches: 8. CDR3 size: 14 residues. The CDR3 reads CASQGGQAYTEAFF. The CDR3 DNA follows: TGTGCCAGCCAGGGGGGACAGGCGTACACTGAAGCTTTCTTT.

The DNA for the CDR3 is TGTGCCAGTAGTATACGAGCGAGCACCATATATTTT. Protein: CASSIRASTIYF. The J gene is TRBJ1-3, the V gene TRBV19; no reliable D call. Trimming left V 2 bases short and J 9 bases short, with 8 bases between. Germline CDR1 reads LNHDA; CDR2 reads SQIVND (reference sequence). The CDR3 is 12 residues long.

The chain combines TRBV30 with TRBJ2-7, with TRBD1 identical over 7 bases. Germline CDR1 GTSNPN, CDR2 SVGIG (reference sequence). CDR3 length: 14 residues. J lost 3 bases, V lost 3 bases, and 8 bases had no gene match. CDR3 loop: CAWSGVQGLYEQYF. The CDR3 DNA follows: TGTGCCTGGAGCGGTGTACAGGGGCTCTACGAGCAGTACTTC.

The J gene is TRBJ2-7, the V gene TRBV11-2; the D call may be TRBD1 or TRBD2 (5 bases each). V gave up 2 bases and J gave up 4 bases, with 12 bases separating them. In germline, CDR1 is SGHAT, CDR2 FQNNGV. There are 14 residues in the CDR3. In nucleotides, the CDR3 is TGTGCCAGCAGCTTATACCAGGGACCGTACGAGCAGTACTTC. It specifies CASSLYQGPYEQYF. The variable domain in full, with the rest retrieved from reference TRBV11-2 and TRBJ2-7, is EAGVAQSPRYKIIEKRQSVAFWCNPISGHATLYWYQQILGQGPKLLIQFQNNGVVDDSQLPKDRFSAERLKGVDSTLKIQPAKLEDSAVYLCASSLYQGPYEQYFGPGTRLTVT.

This chain joins TRBV7-2 and TRBJ1-5; possible D gene TRBD1, 6 bases. V lost 6 bases and J lost 4, with 16 bases in between. The CDR3 sequence is 15 residues long. Germline assignment: CDR1 SGHTA and CDR2 FQGNSA. The CDR3 DNA follows: TGTGCCAGCAGTGATAGGGGGTTGGGGAATCAGCCCCAGCATTTT. Its translation is CASSDRGLGNQPQHF. The full variable domain, with the rest looked up from reference TRBV7-2 and TRBJ1-5, is GAGVSQSPSNKVTEKGKDVELRCDPISGHTALYWYRQSLGQGLEFLIYFQGNSAPDKSGLPSDRFSAERTGGSVSTLTIQRTQQEDSAVYLCASSDRGLGNQPQHFGDGTRLSIL.

This chain uses TRBV11-2 with TRBJ2-7, with D tentatively TRBD2 (5 bases). From germline, CDR1 is SGHAT and CDR2 FQNNGV. The V end was cut by 4 bases, the J end by 1 base, with 17 bases between. The CDR3 has 16 amino acids. The CDR3 region is CASSSPGETGSYEQYF. The CDR3 bases are TGTGCCAGCAGCTCGCCCGGGGAAACCGGGTCCTACGAGCAGTACTTC.

The gene calls are TRBV19 and TRBJ2-6; TRBD1 agrees at 8 bases. Germline trimming cut 6 bases from V and 0 bases from J; bases unmatched to any gene: 7. CDR1 is LNHDA, CDR2 SQIVND, per germline (reference sequence). The CDR3 consists of 17 residues. The CDR3 DNA sequence: TGTGCCAGTAGCTCCGGGACAGGTTTCTCTGGGGCCAACGTCCTGACTTTC. It encodes CASSSGTGFSGANVLTF.

This chain joins TRBV27 and TRBJ2-7; 8 bases match TRBD1. The CDR3 consists of 15 residues. CDR1 and CDR2 from the germline V gene are MNHEY and SMNVEV (reference sequence). V lost 4 bases to trimming and J lost 3 bases; unmatched junction nucleotides: 8. This CDR3 reads CASSSLTGGNYEQYF. The DNA of the CDR3 is TGTGCCAGCAGTTCCCTCACAGGGGGTAACTACGAGCAGTACTTC.

This clone was detected once. The chain carries TRBV6-6 and TRBJ1-4; 7 bases are shared with TRBD1. V shed 6 bases and J 5 bases; nucleotides not matched to a gene: 6. The germline V gene encodes CDR1 MNHNY and CDR2 SVGAGI (reference sequence). This CDR3 has 14 residues. The CDR3 nucleotides are TGTGCCAGCAGAGTGCAGGGGGTCAATGAAAAACTGTTTTTT. Residues: CASRVQGVNEKLFF.